The clone carrying this TCR beta chain was seen at least ten times. Germline CDR1 is MDHEN and CDR2 is SYDVKM. The germline V and J ends were trimmed by 2 bases and 5 bases, with 12 bases remaining between them. The CDR3 has 15 residues. This record belongs to a study of naive and memory T cell subsets. The treatment denotes: skin biopsy from PPD injection site in Mantoux-positive individual. A UMI-containing oligonucleotide was joined by 3' ligation to the TCR cDNA template. Amplification of ligated cDNA took four PCR rounds with SP2 and nested alpha and beta constant primers. TCRdb passed the UMI-ligation and nested PCR reads through MiXCR, listing each CDR3 protein once. The sample has tens of thousands of distinct CDR3 sequences; more than 9.5% are singletons.

The sample consisted of skin, taken from a tuberculin skin test site. The clonotype comes from an adult in good health. The chain joins TRBV28 to TRBJ2-2, with D possibly matching TRBD2 (6 bases). The CDR3, as DNA: TGTGCCAGCAGTTTAGGGGGGAGTAGGACCGGGGAGCTGTTTTTT. Its translation: CASSLGGSRTGELFF.